The clone carrying this T cell receptor beta chain has just one count. What it recognizes is unknown. These data belong to a study of T cell responses to AZD1222 COVID-19 vaccine. CDR1 and CDR2 from the germline V gene are MGHRA and YSYEKL. Trimming removed 4 bases from V and 5 bases from J; junction bases left unmatched: 5. This CDR3 has 15 amino acids. Generated by immunoSEQ multiplex PCR, the TCRdb table keeps only in-frame clones and is missing some. Of around 100,000 clones in the sample, around 90% were seen once. Study-level findings and limits: White British people made up most donors, females outnumbered males, and clonal diversity was possibly underestimated.

Sample: peripheral blood, taken on day 0 of AZD1222 vaccination. This chain connects TRBV4-1 to TRBJ1-5; 10 positions agree with TRBD1. The TCR was taken from an adult in good health. Here the CDR3 DNA reads TGCGCCAGCAGCCTTTTAGGGACAGGGGATCAGCCCCAGCATTTT. Translation gives CASSLLGTGDQPQHF.